The 20 T cell receptor beta chains given below trace back to one sample, sequenced in a study of T cells after yellow fever vaccination. TCRdb fed the 5' RACE reads into MiXCR, producing one record per CDR3 protein. The table lists 450,000 to 650,000 distinct CDR3 sequences, around a fifth of them singletons. Source: PBMCs, taken about 20 days after the first yellow fever vaccination. All receptors derive from a young man who received the YFV17D yellow fever vaccine.

The V gene is TRBV6-1, the J gene TRBJ2-5, with D tentatively TRBD2 (6 bases). Per germline, CDR1 MNHNS and CDR2 SASEGT. V was shortened by 8 bases and J by 2 bases, with 27 bases between the two germline ends. This CDR3 has 18 amino acids. Here the CDR3 reads CASCSGTSQPAAQETQYF. The CDR3 coding sequence is TGTGCCAGCTGTAGCGGAACCTCCCAACCCGCAGCGCAAGAGACCCAGTACTTC.

Only a few counts were recorded for this clonotype. V and J are TRBV5-5 and TRBJ1-1, with D unresolved. Germline loops: CDR1 SGHKS, CDR2 YYEKEE (reference sequence). Trimming shortened V by 4 bases and J by 1 base, and 17 bases separated the two germline ends. This CDR3 has 16 residues. The CDR3 DNA follows: TGTGCCAGCAGCCTCCGCCTCGGTGCAGGGAACACTGAAGCTTTCTTT. Encoded protein: CASSLRLGAGNTEAFF.

This clonotype turned up a few times. This chain links TRBV3-1 with TRBJ2-6; D may be TRBD1 (5 bases). Germline V gives CDR1 LGHDT, CDR2 YNNKEL (reference sequence). CDR3 length: 14 amino acids. With 4 bases removed from V and 3 bases from J, the gap between germline ends came to 7 bases. CDR3 sequence reads: CASSPRDGANVLTF. The CDR3, as DNA: TGTGCCAGCAGCCCCAGGGATGGGGCCAACGTCCTGACTTTC.

With respect to this clonotype: The junction departs from germline at one end; a sequencing error may be responsible. V usage is TRBV6-2 or TRBV6-3 and J usage is TRBJ1-2, with 7 bases matching TRBD1. The CDR3 runs 15 residues. Germline V CDR1 and CDR2: MNHEY, SVGEGT. CDR3: CASRPGTAENRRWLF. CDR3 coding DNA: TGTGCCAGCAGGCCGGGGACAGCGGAGAATAGAAGGTGGCTTTTC.

In its sample, this clonotype was seen a few times. This chain uses TRBV12-3 or TRBV12-4 with TRBJ1-5, with 7 positions matching TRBD1. The ends lost 6 bases at V and 4 bases at J; junction bases unmatched: 6. This CDR3 comprises 14 residues. CDR3 sequence reads: CASSRDRENQPQHF. CDR3 in DNA: TGTGCCAGCAGCCGAGACAGGGAGAATCAGCCCCAGCATTTT.

A few counts support this clonotype. The DNA of the CDR3 is TGTGCCAGCAGCGTAATGAGAGGAGAGACCCAGTACTTC. Its protein is CASSVMRGETQYF. The rearrangement uses TRBV9 and TRBJ2-5; D call uncertain. The germline V and J ends were trimmed by 1 base and 4 bases, with 8 bases remaining between them. The germline CDR1 and CDR2 sequences are SGDLS and YYNGEE. This CDR3 comprises 13 residues.

This chain uses TRBV28 with TRBJ2-2, with D possibly being TRBD2 (6 bases). Trimming removed 5 bases from V and 10 bases from J, with 20 bases in between. The CDR3 loop spans 15 amino acids. Germline V gene sequence: CDR1 MDHEN, CDR2 SYDVKM. CDR3 coding DNA: TGTGCCAGCAGTCAGGAAGGGACTTGGGCGTTGGAGCTGTTTTTT. It encodes CASSQEGTWALELFF.

The chain has TRBV4-1 and TRBJ2-5; TRBD2 matches 8 bases. CDR1 is MGHRA and CDR2 is YSYEKL in the germline V gene. With 0 bases clipped from V and 5 bases from J, the junction kept 14 bases outside the gene matches. The length of the CDR3 is 18 residues. The CDR3 DNA follows: TGCGCCAGCAGCCAAGATAAAAATTTGGCGGGGGGAAGGGAGACCCAGTACTTC. It translates to CASSQDKNLAGGRETQYF.

There are many counts of this clonotype. The chain carries TRBV5-1 and TRBJ1-1, with 7 nucleotides matching TRBD1. Germline trimming cut 2 bases from V and 4 bases from J; bases unmatched to any gene: 5. Germline CDR1 reads SGHRS; CDR2 reads YFSETQ. The CDR3 consists of 14 residues. The CDR3 is CASSLGGDLTEAFF. The CDR3 DNA is TGCGCCAGCAGCTTAGGGGGCGACCTCACTGAAGCTTTCTTT.

This clonotype appeared a few times. The chain joins TRBV4-3 to TRBJ2-2; TRBD2 agrees at 8 bases. The CDR3 is 16 amino acids. V was clipped by 3 bases and J by 4 bases; unmatched bases: 7. Per germline, CDR1 LGHNA and CDR2 YSLEER. CDR3 DNA sequence: TGCGCCAGCAGCCAGCTTCTCGGGGGGGGCACCGGGGAGCTGTTTTTT. Its protein product is CASSQLLGGGTGELFF.

This clonotype was seen a few times. The chain is built from TRBV12-3 or TRBV12-4 and TRBJ1-2; TRBD1 matches at 7 bases. V trimming: 5 bases; J trimming: 4 bases; junction bases outside the gene matches: 7. There are 14 residues in the CDR3. In DNA, the CDR3 is TGTGCCAGCAGTCCCCGCAGGGGGAGCTATGGCTACACCTTC. Translation gives CASSPRRGSYGYTF.

This clonotype has just a few counts. CDR3 sequence reads: CASESGDTQYF. The CDR3 nucleotides are TGTGCCAGCGAGTCGGGTGATACGCAGTATTTT. This chain joins TRBV6-2 or TRBV6-3 and TRBJ2-3; D gene uncertain. The CDR3 runs 11 residues. Trimming left V 8 bases short and J 6 bases short, with 9 bases between. Germline V CDR1 and CDR2: MNHEY, SVGEGT.

This clonotype appeared a few times. The CDR3 DNA sequence: TGTGCCAGCAGGCAAAACAGGGGCGATAGCAATCAGCCCCAGCATTTT. Its protein is CASRQNRGDSNQPQHF. V usage is TRBV12-3 or TRBV12-4 and J usage is TRBJ1-5, with 7 bases identical to TRBD1. The CDR3 sequence is 16 residues long. The junction had 8 bases not matched to a gene; V was cut back by 6 bases and J by 0 bases.

This clonotype was recorded a few times. This chain links TRBV15 with TRBJ2-2; unclear D gene. The CDR3 totals 15 residues. Germline V gives CDR1 LNHNV, CDR2 YYDKDF (reference sequence). Trimming took 1 base from V and 4 from J, leaving 10 bases between them. The CDR3 sequence: CATSRVQWGTGELFF. In nucleotides, the CDR3 is TGTGCCACCAGCAGAGTCCAATGGGGCACCGGGGAGCTGTTTTTT. The whole variable domain, remainder taken from reference TRBV15 and TRBJ2-2, is DAMVIQNPRYQVTQFGKPVTLSCSQTLNHNVMYWYQQKSSQAPKLLFHYYDKDFNNEADTPDNFQSRRPNTSFCFLDIRSPGLGDTAMYLCATSRVQWGTGELFFGEGSRLTVL.

Only a few counts were recorded for this clonotype. The chain carries TRBV28 and TRBJ1-6, with D unclear. V was pared by 5 bases and J by 10 bases, with 9 bases between. The germline CDR1 and CDR2 sequences are MDHEN and SYDVKM. The CDR3 is made up of 12 amino acids. The CDR3 loop reads CASSLPESPLHF. In DNA form, the CDR3 reads TGTGCCAGCAGTCTACCGGAATCACCCCTCCACTTT.

This chain connects TRBV6-1 to TRBJ2-1, with 9 bases identical to TRBD2. Germline values: CDR1 MNHNS, CDR2 SASEGT. The J segment lost 7 bases and the V segment lost 6 bases, leaving 7 bases of the junction unmatched. The CDR3 is made up of 14 amino acids. Here the CDR3 reads CASRAGGQGNEQFF. DNA of the CDR3: TGTGCCAGCAGAGCGGGGGGCCAGGGGAATGAGCAGTTCTTC.

This chain connects TRBV4-3 to TRBJ1-1, with D tentatively TRBD1 (5 bases). Trimming shortened V by 4 bases and J by 6 bases, and 18 bases separated the two germline ends. Per the germline V gene, CDR1 is LGHNA and CDR2 is YSLEER. The CDR3 extends over 15 amino acids. CDR3 in amino acids: CASSRGVGEGAEAFF. The CDR3 DNA reads TGCGCCAGCAGCCGAGGCGTGGGGGAAGGAGCTGAAGCTTTCTTT.

In this sample, this clonotype turned up a few times. The chain has TRBV12-3 or TRBV12-4 and TRBJ1-2, with a weak D call TRBD1 (5 bases). The CDR3 has 10 residues. V lost 5 bases to trimming and J lost 7 bases, with 5 bases between them. The CDR3 here is CASSGGGYTF. CDR3 nucleotide sequence: TGTGCCAGCAGTGGGGGTGGCTACACCTTC.

V is TRBV7-2 and J is TRBJ2-3; no firm D call. The V gene's germline CDR1 is SGHTA and CDR2 FQGNSA. The CDR3 consists of 13 residues. The V gene lost 5 bases and the J gene lost 1 base, with 7 bases spanning the gap. The CDR3 is CASSAMGTDTQYF. The CDR3 nucleotides are TGTGCCAGCAGCGCGATGGGCACAGATACGCAGTATTTT.

The chain recombines TRBV7-3 with TRBJ2-3, with D possibly matching TRBD2 (6 bases). With 5 bases removed from V and 1 base from J, the gap between germline ends came to 13 bases. This CDR3 has 15 amino acids. Per the germline V gene, CDR1 is SGHTA and CDR2 is FQGTGA. CDR3 coding DNA: TGTGCCAGCAGCCTCCTGGGGGAGGGCACAGATACGCAGTATTTT. Encoded protein: CASSLLGEGTDTQYF. The full variable domain, with the rest looked up from reference TRBV7-3 and TRBJ2-3, is GAGVSQTPSNKVTEKGKYVELRCDPISGHTALYWYRQSLGQGPEFLIYFQGTGAADDSGLPNDRFFAVRPEGSVSTLKIQRTERGDSAVYLCASSLLGEGTDTQYFGPGTRLTVL.